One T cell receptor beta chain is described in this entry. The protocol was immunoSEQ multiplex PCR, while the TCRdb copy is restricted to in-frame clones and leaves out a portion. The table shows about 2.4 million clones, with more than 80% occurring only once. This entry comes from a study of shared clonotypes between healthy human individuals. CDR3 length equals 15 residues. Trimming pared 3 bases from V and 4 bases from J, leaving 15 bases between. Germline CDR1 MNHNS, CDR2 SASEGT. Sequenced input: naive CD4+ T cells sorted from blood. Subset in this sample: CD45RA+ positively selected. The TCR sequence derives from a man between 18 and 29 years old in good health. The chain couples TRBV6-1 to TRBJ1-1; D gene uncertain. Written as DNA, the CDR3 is TGTGCCAGCAGTGACGTTAGATATTATGGCACTGAAGCTTTCTTT. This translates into CASSDVRYYGTEAFF.